This entry features one T cell receptor beta chain sequence. CDR1 is SGHRS, CDR2 YFSETQ, per germline. Trimming cost V 2 bases and J 2 bases; bases outside gene matches: 15. The CDR3 has 20 amino acids. The data belong to a study of blood T cell repertoires in COVID-19. Study-wide context: Researchers got acute and convalescent COVID-19 samples from the United States, Italy and Spain.

This table comes from immunoSEQ multiplex PCR, and its TCRdb copy is limited to in-frame clones, with some not included. The sample consists of tens of thousands of clones, roughly 83% of them appearing once. Sequenced sample: peripheral blood. The rearrangement joins TRBV5-1 to TRBJ2-7, with 14 bases fitting TRBD2. The clonotype originates from a human donor with acute or convalescent COVID-19. The donor label of this sample is uncertain. The CDR3 DNA reads TGCGCCAGCAGCTTACTACCGGGACTAGCGGGAGCAACGGGTACCTACGAGCAGTACTTC. Protein product: CASSLLPGLAGATGTYEQYF. Variable domain in full (rest from reference TRBV5-1 and TRBJ2-7): KAGVTQTPRYLIKTRGQQVTLSCSPISGHRSVSWYQQTPGQGLQFLFEYFSETQRNKGNFPGRFSGRQFSNSRSEMNVSTLELGDSALYLCASSLLPGLAGATGTYEQYFGPGTRLTVT.